The T cell receptor beta chain under discussion was sequenced for a study of response to subunit inactivated influenza vaccine. From the RT-PCR reads, TCRdb called clonotypes with MiXCR, one entry per CDR3 protein. The top ten clones hold about 11% of a sample with more than 550,000 distinct CDR3 sequences, over 9% of them seen once. This clonotype has ten or more counts. Germline CDR1 is SGHRS and CDR2 is YFSETQ. CDR3 size: 14 residues. The V and J ends lost 4 bases and 4 bases, in that order; junction bases with no gene match: 4. The sample was also linked to a second study, of T cells expressing NK-cell markers. That work states: The authors generated TCR beta cDNA through 5'RACE template switching with UMIs.

This TCR was sampled from a middle-aged man who received an inactivated influenza vaccine. The sequencing used PBMCs from blood, collected on the day of vaccination. The chain links TRBV5-1 to TRBJ2-3; 9 bases fit TRBD1. The CDR3 loop reads CASSPWTGADTQYF. For the CDR3, the DNA is TGCGCCAGCAGCCCTTGGACAGGGGCAGATACGCAGTATTTT.